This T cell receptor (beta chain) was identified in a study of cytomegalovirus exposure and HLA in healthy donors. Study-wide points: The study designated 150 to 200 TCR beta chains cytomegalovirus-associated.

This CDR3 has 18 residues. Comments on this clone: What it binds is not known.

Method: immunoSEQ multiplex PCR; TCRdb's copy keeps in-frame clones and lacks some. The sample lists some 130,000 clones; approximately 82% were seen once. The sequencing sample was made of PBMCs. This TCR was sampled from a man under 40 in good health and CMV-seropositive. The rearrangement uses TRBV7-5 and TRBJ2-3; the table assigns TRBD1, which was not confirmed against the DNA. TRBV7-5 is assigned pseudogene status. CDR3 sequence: CVRSSSPLWASYTDTQYF. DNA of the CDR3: TGTGTCAGAAGCTCATCCCCGTTGTGGGCTTCATACACAGATACGCAGTATTTT.